The clone carrying this T cell receptor (beta chain) appeared a few times. Its antigen is not known. Trimming at V came to 2 bases and at J to 4 bases, leaving 6 bases not matched to a gene. Germline V gives CDR1 DFQATT, CDR2 SNEGSKA (reference sequence). CDR3 size: 15 residues. This entry is derived from a study of T cells in Graves' hyperthyroidism and ophthalmopathy. Whole-study findings and limits: Blood also held most thyroid clonotypes expanded beyond 0.001.

Ophthalmopathy cases scored 3 or more on the Clinical Activity Score and 4 or more on NOSPECS grade, with duration below 3 months. Fresh peripheral blood, approximately 10 ml, was the source of the PBMCs. RNA transcripts were the template for amplifying TCR beta CDR3 regions. Researchers ran a first-round RT-PCR on the TCR CDR3 using the HTBI primer set. MiXCR, applied by TCRdb to the multiplex PCR reads, yields one record per CDR3 protein. The table records about 640,000 distinct CDR3 sequences, about 20% of them present only once. The gene calls are TRBV20-1 and TRBJ2-1, with TRBD2 matching over 9 bases. This receptor was identified in a man younger than 40 with Graves' ophthalmopathy. Source material: blood. The CDR3 is CSARSLAGRYNEQFF. DNA for the CDR3: TGCAGTGCTAGATCCCTAGCGGGACGATACAATGAGCAGTTCTTC.